This TCR beta chain was identified during a study of cytomegalovirus exposure and HLA in healthy donors. Study-level findings and limits: When the data were analyzed later, several of the most significant clusters appeared to be linked to common viral pathogens.

For this clone: Its specificity is not known.

PCR used 60 Vbeta primers and 13 Jbeta primers. The data were produced by immunoSEQ multiplex PCR, yet TCRdb's version contains in-frame clones alone and is incomplete. The sample contains about 140,000 clones, about 61% of which appear only once. The CDR3 totals 13 residues. V was pared by 10 bases and J by 8 bases, with 7 bases of the junction left unmatched. The germline CDR1 and CDR2 sequences are MNHEY and SVGAGI. Sequenced material: PBMCs. The TCR sequence derives from a male donor in good health and CMV-seronegative. The rearrangement uses TRBV6-5 and TRBJ1-6; 8 positions agree with TRBD1. This CDR3 is CATWDRNYSPLHF. The CDR3 DNA sequence: TGTGCCACTTGGGACAGGAATTATTCACCCCTCCACTTT.